These 3 T cell receptor beta chains were all obtained from the same sample, sequenced in a study of cytomegalovirus exposure and HLA in healthy donors. Profiled with immunoSEQ multiplex PCR; TCRdb holds only in-frame clones, not every one. The sample has about 88,000 clones; roughly 84% are singletons. Sample: PBMCs. These receptors came from a woman in her late teens or twenties in good health and CMV-seropositive.

This sequence joins TRBV9 and TRBJ2-7; 12 bases agree with TRBD2. Losses at the gene ends were 3 bases for V and 0 bases for J; bases not matched to a gene: 4. Germline-derived CDR1 and CDR2 are SGDLS and YYNGEE. There are 16 residues in the CDR3. Here the CDR3 reads CASSATSGGFSYEQYF. The CDR3 DNA reads TGTGCCAGCAGCGCTACTAGCGGGGGGTTCTCCTACGAGCAGTACTTC.

The rearrangement uses TRBV7-9 and TRBJ1-6; 8 nucleotides align to TRBD1. Germline CDR1 SEHNR, CDR2 FQNEAQ (reference sequence). V lost 3 bases, J lost 9 bases, and 4 bases stayed unmatched. The length of the CDR3 is 14 residues. Written as DNA, the CDR3 is TGTGCCAGCAGCTTTCCCCAGGGGGCTTCACCCCTCCACTTT. This gives the protein CASSFPQGASPLHF.

The rearrangement joins TRBV11-3 to TRBJ2-7; 8 bases align to TRBD1. CDR3 length: 13 amino acids. The trim removed 2 bases at V and 6 bases at J, leaving 3 bases unmatched. CDR1 is SGHNT and CDR2 is YENEEA in the germline V gene. This CDR3 is CASSLTGGLEQYF. The CDR3 DNA is TGTGCCAGCAGCTTAACAGGGGGGCTCGAGCAGTACTTC.